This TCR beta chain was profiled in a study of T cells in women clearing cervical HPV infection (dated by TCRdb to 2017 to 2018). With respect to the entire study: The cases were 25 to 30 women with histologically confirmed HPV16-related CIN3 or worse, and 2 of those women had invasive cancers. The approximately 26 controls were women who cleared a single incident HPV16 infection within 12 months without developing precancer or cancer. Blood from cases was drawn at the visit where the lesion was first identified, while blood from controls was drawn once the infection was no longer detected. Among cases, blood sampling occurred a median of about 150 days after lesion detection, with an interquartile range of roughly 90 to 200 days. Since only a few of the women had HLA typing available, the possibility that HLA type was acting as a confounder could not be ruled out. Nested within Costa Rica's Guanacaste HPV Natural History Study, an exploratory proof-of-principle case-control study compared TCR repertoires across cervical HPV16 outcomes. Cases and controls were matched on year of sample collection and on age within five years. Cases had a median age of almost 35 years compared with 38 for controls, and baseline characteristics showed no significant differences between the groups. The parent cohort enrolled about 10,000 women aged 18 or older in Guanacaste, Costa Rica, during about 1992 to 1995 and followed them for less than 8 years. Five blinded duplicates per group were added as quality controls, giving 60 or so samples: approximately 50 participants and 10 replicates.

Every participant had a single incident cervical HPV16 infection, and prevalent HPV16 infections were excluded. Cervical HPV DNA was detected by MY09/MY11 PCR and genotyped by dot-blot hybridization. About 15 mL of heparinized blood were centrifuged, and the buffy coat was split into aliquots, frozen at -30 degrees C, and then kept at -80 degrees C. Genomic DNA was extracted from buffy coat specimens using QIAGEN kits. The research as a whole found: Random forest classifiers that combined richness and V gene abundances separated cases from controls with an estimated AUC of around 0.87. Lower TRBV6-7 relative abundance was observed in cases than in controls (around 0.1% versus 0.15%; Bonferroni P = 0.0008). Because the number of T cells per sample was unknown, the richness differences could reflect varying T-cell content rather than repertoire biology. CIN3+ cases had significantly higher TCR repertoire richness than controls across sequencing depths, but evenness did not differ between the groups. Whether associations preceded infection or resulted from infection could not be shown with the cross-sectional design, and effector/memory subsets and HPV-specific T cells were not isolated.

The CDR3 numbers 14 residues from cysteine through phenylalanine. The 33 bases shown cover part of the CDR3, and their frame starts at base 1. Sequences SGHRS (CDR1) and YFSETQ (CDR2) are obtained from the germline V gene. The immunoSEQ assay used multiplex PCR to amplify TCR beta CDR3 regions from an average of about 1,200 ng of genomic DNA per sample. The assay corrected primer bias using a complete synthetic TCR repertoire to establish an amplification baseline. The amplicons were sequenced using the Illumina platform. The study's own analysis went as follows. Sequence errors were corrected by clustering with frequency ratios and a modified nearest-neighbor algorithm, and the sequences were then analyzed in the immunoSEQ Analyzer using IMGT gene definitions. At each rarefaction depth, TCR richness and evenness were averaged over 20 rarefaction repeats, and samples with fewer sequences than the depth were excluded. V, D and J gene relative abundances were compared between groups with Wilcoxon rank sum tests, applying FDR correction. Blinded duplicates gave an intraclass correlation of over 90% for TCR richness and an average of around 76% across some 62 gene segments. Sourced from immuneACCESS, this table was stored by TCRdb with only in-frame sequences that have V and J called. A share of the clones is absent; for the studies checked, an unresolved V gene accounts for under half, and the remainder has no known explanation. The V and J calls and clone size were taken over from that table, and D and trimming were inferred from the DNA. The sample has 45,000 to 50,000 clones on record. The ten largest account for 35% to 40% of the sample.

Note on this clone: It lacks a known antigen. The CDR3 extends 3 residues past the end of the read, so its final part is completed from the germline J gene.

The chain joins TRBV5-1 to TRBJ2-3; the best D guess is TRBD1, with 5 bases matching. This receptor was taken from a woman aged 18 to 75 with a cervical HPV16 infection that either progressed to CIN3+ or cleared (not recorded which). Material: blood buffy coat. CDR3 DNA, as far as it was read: TGCGCCAGCAGTCGTGACAGTTTCCAAGAGACG. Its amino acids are CASSRDSFQET. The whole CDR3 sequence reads CASSRDSFQETQYF.